This TCR beta chain was recovered during a study of regulatory T cells in long-lasting Graves disease. General observations from the study: The study examined only peripheral blood, not thyroid tissue. With 2,500 to 3,500 shared public clonotypes, persistent patients exceeded new patients, who shared about a thousand.

In the case of this clonotype: No antigen is known for it.

The CDR3 extends over 15 amino acids. Germline V gives CDR1 SGHTA, CDR2 FQGTGA. V lost 5 bases to trimming and J lost 7 bases, with 18 bases between them. As for time point: newly diagnosed GD, antithyroid drugs for less than 3 months. With RNA extracted from PBMCs as input, the TCR library was made. Roughly 9.2 milliliters of peripheral blood were drawn into EDTA tubes. TCR beta libraries were built with iRepertoire HTBI primers and Arm-PCR of CDR3 regions. From the multiplex PCR reads, TCRdb called clonotypes with MiXCR, one entry per CDR3 protein. The data contain some 400,000 distinct CDR3 sequences, more than 13% of them singletons. The data were also submitted as part of a second study, on T cells in Graves' hyperthyroidism and ophthalmopathy. That report notes: Among thyroid clonotypes expanded above 0.001, most also appeared in blood.

This clonotype was obtained from a woman younger than 45 with Graves disease. The source material was peripheral blood mononuclear cells (PBMCs), sampled at new diagnosis, from a patient treated with antithyroid drugs. The chain carries TRBV7-3 and TRBJ2-1, with D possibly being TRBD1 or TRBD2 (5 bases each). The CDR3 region has the DNA TGTGCCAGCAGCCCGAGCGATTTTGGGGGAAATGAGCAGTTCTTC. Translated: CASSPSDFGGNEQFF.